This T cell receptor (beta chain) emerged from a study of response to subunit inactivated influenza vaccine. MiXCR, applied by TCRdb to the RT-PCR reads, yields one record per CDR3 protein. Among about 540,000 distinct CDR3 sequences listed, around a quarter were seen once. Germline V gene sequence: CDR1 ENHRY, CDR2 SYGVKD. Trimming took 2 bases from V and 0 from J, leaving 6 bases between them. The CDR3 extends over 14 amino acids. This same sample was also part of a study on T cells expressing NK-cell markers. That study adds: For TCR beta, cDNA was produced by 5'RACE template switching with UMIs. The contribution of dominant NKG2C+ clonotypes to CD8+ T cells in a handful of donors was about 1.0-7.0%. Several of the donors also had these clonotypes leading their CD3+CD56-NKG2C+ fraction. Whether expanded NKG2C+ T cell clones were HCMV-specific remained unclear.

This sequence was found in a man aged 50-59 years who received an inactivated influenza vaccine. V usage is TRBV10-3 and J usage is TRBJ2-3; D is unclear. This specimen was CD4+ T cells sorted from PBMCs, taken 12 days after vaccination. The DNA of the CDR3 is TGTGCCATCAGTGAGGGGTACAGCACAGATACGCAGTATTTT. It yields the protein CAISEGYSTDTQYF.